This TCR beta chain was sequenced for a study of cytomegalovirus exposure and HLA in healthy donors. Study-level findings and limits: Upon later analysis, HLA-associated TCR beta chains proved more clonally expanded than other, equally common chains. Data from an earlier analysis indicated that most TCR beta V segments were productive either about 87% or about 30% of the time. In presence/absence analyses, roughly uniform sequencing depth across donors was assumed.

Healthy donors of bone marrow made up the group. Looked up from germline, CDR1 is SNHLY and CDR2 is FYNNEI. V trimming: 4 bases; J trimming: 4 bases; junction bases outside the gene matches: 9. CDR3 length: 16 residues. The PCR used 60 Vbeta and 13 Jbeta primers. Profiled with immunoSEQ multiplex PCR; TCRdb holds only in-frame clones, not every one. Of under 300,000 clones in the sample, approximately 90% were seen once. In regard to this clone: Its matching antigen is unknown.

This rearrangement joins TRBV2 to TRBJ2-3; 9 bases are a match to TRBD2. The source material was PBMCs. The TCR sequence derives from a man aged 40-49 years in good health and CMV-seropositive. Here the CDR3 DNA reads TGTGCCAGCAGTGCTCCCGGGACTAGCTTCGCAGATACGCAGTATTTT. It is translated as CASSAPGTSFADTQYF.